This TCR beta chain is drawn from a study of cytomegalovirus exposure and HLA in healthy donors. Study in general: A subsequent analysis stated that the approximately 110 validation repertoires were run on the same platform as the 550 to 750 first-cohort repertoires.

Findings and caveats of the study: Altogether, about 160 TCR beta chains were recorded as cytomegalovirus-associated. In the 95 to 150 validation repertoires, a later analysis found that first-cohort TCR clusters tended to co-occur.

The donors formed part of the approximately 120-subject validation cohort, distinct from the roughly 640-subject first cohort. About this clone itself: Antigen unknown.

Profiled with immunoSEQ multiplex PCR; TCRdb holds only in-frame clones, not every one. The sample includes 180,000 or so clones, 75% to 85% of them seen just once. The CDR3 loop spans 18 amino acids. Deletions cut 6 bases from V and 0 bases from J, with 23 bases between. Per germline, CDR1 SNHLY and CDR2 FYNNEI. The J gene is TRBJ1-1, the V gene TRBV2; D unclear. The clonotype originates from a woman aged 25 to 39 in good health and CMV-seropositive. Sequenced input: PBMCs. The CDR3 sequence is CASRLHMEREGMNTEAFF. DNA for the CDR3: TGTGCCAGCAGACTACATATGGAGAGGGAGGGTATGAACACTGAAGCTTTCTTT.